This record looks at one T cell receptor (beta chain) sequence and its context. The sample belongs to a study of CD8+CD57+ T cells in acquired aplastic anemia. The ends were cut back, 5 bases at V and 3 bases at J, with 7 bases in the middle. The CDR3 length is 12 residues. Germline CDR1 and CDR2: SEHNR and FQNEAQ (reference sequence). Patients who underwent sequencing had shown CD8+CD57+ cell expansion by flow cytometry. The template used for profiling TCR beta VDJ and CDR3 was genomic DNA. TCRdb redid the calling of the reads with MiXCR, one entry per CDR3 protein. Of 220,000 or so distinct CDR3 sequences in the sample, approximately 60% were seen once.

The clonotype was recovered from a human donor with aplastic anemia. This sequence joins TRBV7-9 and TRBJ1-2, with D hard to call. Material for sequencing was sorted CD4+, CD8+, or CD8+CD57+ T cells (not recorded which) from PBMCs. CDR3 loop: CASSPSYYGYTF. The CDR3 nucleotides are TGTGCCAGCAGCCCTAGCTACTATGGCTACACCTTC.